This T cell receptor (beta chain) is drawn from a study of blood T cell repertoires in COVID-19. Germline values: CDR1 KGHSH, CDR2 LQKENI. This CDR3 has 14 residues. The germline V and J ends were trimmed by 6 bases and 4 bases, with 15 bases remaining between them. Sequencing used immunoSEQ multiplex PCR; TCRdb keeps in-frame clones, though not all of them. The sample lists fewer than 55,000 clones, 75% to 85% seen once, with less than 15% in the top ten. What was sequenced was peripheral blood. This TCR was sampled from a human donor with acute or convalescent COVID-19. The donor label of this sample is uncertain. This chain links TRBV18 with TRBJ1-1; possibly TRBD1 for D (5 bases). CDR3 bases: TGTGCCAGCTCGGGGGGAAGGGTAGGCACTGAAGCTTTCTTT. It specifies CASSGGRVGTEAFF.